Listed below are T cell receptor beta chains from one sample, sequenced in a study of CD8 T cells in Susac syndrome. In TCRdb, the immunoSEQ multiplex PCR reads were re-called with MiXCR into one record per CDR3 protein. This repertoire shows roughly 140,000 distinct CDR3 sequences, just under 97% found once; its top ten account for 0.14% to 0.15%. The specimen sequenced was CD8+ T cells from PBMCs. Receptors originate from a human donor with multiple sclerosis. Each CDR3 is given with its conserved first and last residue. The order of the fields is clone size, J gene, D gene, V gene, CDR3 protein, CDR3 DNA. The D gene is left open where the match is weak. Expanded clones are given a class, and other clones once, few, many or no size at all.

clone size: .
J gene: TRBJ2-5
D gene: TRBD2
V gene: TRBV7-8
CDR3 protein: CASSLEAGGMQTQYF
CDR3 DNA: TGTGCCAGCAGCTTAGAAGCGGGGGGCATGCAGACCCAGTACTTC

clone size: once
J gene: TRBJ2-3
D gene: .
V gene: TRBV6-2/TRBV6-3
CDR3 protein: CASSYDTQYF
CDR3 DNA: TGTGCCAGCAGTTATGATACGCAGTATTTT

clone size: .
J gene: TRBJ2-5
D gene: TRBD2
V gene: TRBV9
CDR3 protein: CASSVGGGAWLETQYF
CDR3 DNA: TGTGCCAGCAGCGTGGGCGGGGGGGCCTGGTTGGAGACCCAGTACTTC

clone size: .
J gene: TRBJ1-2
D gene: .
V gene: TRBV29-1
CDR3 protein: CSAELPGLYGYTF
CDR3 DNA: TGCAGCGCCGAACTCCCTGGTTTATATGGCTACACCTTC

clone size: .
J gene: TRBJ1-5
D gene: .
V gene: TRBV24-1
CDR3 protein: CATSGGAGQPQHF
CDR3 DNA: TGTGCCACCAGTGGAGGTGCCGGCCAGCCCCAGCATTTT

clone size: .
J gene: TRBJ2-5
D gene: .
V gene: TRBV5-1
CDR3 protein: CASSLAATGGLETQYF
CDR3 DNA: TGCGCCAGCAGCTTGGCCGCGACAGGAGGGTTGGAGACCCAGTACTTC

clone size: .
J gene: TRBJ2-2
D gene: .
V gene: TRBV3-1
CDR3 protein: CASSQVGVTGELFF
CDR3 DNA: TGTGCCAGCAGCCAAGTCGGAGTGACCGGGGAGCTGTTTTTT

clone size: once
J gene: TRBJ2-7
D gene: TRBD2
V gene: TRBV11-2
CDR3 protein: CASSLSEFGSGDVSYEQYF
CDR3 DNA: TGTGCCAGCAGCTTAAGTGAATTTGGCAGCGGGGATGTCTCCTACGAGCAGTACTTC

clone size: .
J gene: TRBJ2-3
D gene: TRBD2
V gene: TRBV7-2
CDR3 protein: CASSALRGGLDTQYF
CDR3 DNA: TGTGCCAGCAGCGCACTTCGGGGGGGTCTGGATACGCAGTATTTT

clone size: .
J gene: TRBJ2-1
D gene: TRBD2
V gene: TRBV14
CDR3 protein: CASSQAFTAGYNEQFF
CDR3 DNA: TGTGCCAGCAGCCAAGCCTTTACAGCGGGGTACAATGAGCAGTTCTTC

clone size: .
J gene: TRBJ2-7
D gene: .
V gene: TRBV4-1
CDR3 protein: CASSQEAGRGGYEQYF
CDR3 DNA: TGCGCCAGCAGCCAAGAGGCGGGCAGGGGTGGCTACGAGCAGTACTTC

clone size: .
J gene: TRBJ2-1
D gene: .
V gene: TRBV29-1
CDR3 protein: CSVDQGWDEQFF
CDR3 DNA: TGCAGCGTTGACCAGGGGTGGGATGAGCAGTTCTTC

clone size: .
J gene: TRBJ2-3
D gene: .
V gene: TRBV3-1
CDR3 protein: CASSQEGNTQYF
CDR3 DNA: TGTGCCAGCAGCCAAGAGGGAAATACGCAGTATTTT

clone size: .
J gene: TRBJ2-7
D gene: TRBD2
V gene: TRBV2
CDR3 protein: CASGLAGGYEQYF
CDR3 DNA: TGTGCCAGCGGACTAGCGGGGGGATACGAGCAGTACTTC

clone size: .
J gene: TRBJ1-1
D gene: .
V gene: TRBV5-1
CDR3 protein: CASSLEAYRDGNTEAFF
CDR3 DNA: TGCGCCAGCAGCTTGGAGGCCTACCGGGACGGTAACACTGAAGCTTTCTTT